This T cell receptor beta chain was sequenced in a study of human T cells and chemical hapten exposure (dated by TCRdb to the early 2020s). In the study overall: Libraries were pooled for sequencing, and variation in per-sample TCR yields was attributed mainly to small differences in library volumes within the pool. Both TCR alpha and TCR beta chains were sequenced from each blood RNA sample. This study followed changes in the peripheral blood TCR repertoire in vivo during primary and secondary sensitization of alopecia patients to the hapten diphenylcyclopropenone (DPC). General study outcomes and caveats: DPC sensitization did not change how many TCRs were above 1 in 1000 frequency, and no evidence was found of alterations in global repertoire structure. Repeated subsampling changed both the strength of the expansion versus patch-test correlation and the threshold at which the correlation became significant.

Counted from cysteine to phenylalanine, this CDR3 has 12 amino acids. Only CDR3 DNA is held: 36 bases, read in frame from base 1. The germline V gene provides CDR1 MNHEY and CDR2 SVGAGI. V is cut by 11 bases and J by 1 base, and the space between the germline ends is 11 bases. A few counts support this clonotype. Its antigen is unknown. Base qualities are not provided; no much larger clone lies one nucleotide away. Receptors were amplified or captured by RACE. The run used a NextSeq 500. During library preparation, unique molecular identifiers were attached to individual cDNA molecules so that TCRs could be counted in a quantitative, reproducible way. Regarding the original processing steps: A median of about 87,000 TCRs per sample was observed, with a range of 23,224 to 690,600. V, J and CDR3 annotation of the TCR reads was performed with the Decombinator software suite. Every sample was subsampled to the same number of TCRs (28,000) for the PS versus PT1 abundance plots. Expanded TCRs were defined as absent before sensitization and observed at least eight times at the 2-week time point. TCRdb cleaned the public reads at Q25 with fastp, built clones with MiXCR and kept in-frame beta chains. When rows share a CDR3 protein, they turn into one entry using the most common DNA and genes. The V and J calls reflect TCRdb's pipeline rather than the authors' work. Recorded for this sample are tens of thousands of distinct CDR3 sequences; about 8.8% of them occurred a single time. Clones ranked in the top ten supply roughly 3.1% of the sample.

This specimen's time point label, per the study, means: healthy volunteer bleed at 2 weeks. Total RNA was isolated from unfractionated whole blood collected in Tempus Blood RNA tubes. Roughly 5 healthy volunteers acted as controls for TCR sequencing and had blood drawn at day 0, 2 weeks and 6 weeks. The sequenced sample consisted of whole blood. The sequence joins TRBV6-5 to TRBJ1-1; no D gene is confidently identified. The sequence was obtained from a female donor in good health. Some clones in this sample may be carry-over from other donors' samples. The nucleotide sequence is TGTGCCTCACGTGCGTCGAACACTGAAGCTTTCTTT. Its protein product is CASRASNTEAFF.